This TCR beta chain was observed in a study of cytomegalovirus exposure and HLA in healthy donors. Broader study findings: Reportedly, HLA-A and HLA-B alleles of most subjects were accurately predicted from TCR beta. Analysis was performed later, and it showed HLA-associated TCR beta chains to be more clonally expanded than equally common others.

PCR used 60 Vbeta primers and 13 Jbeta primers. Profiling relied on immunoSEQ multiplex PCR, and the TCRdb table lists in-frame clones only, not all of them. The top ten hold 6% of the sample, which has more than 200,000 clones, more than 75% seen once. Turning to this clone: Its antigen remains unknown.

CDR1 is SGHVS and CDR2 is FQNEAQ in the germline V gene. This CDR3 contains 13 residues. V was clipped by 1 base and J by 4 bases, with 7 bases between them. The origin of this receptor is a man in his forties in good health and CMV-seropositive. Sequenced material: PBMCs. V usage is TRBV7-8 and J usage is TRBJ1-2; perhaps TRBD1 as D (5 bases). The chain's CDR3 is CASSLEGIYGYTF. CDR3 sequence (DNA): TGTGCCAGCAGCTTAGAGGGGATCTATGGCTACACCTTC.